The 25 T cell receptor beta chains below come from one sample, sequenced in a study of OX40 agonist ivuxolimab in advanced cancers. Clones were sequenced by immunoSEQ multiplex PCR, and TCRdb holds only the in-frame ones, with some missing. The data show tens of thousands of clones, with about 88% seen just once and around 0.4% held by the top ten. The specimen was CD4+ or CD8+ T cells sorted from blood, collected in a trial of the OX40 agonist ivuxolimab. These receptor sequences come from an adult with an advanced solid tumor such as melanoma, head and neck, liver or kidney cancer.

The chain carries TRBV28 and TRBJ2-2; maybe TRBD1 (5 bases). The V gene lost 6 bases and the J gene lost 1 base, with 6 bases spanning the gap. This CDR3 has 13 residues. The V gene's germline CDR1 is MDHEN and CDR2 SYDVKM. The DNA of the CDR3 is TGTGCCAGCAGAGGACAGAACACCGGGGAGCTGTTTTTT. This encodes CASRGQNTGELFF.

This sequence joins TRBV2 and TRBJ1-1, with D possibly matching TRBD1 (5 bases). This CDR3 contains 13 residues. Germline assignment: CDR1 SNHLY and CDR2 FYNNEI. The V gene lost 10 bases and the J gene lost 0 bases, with 12 bases spanning the gap. The CDR3 region is CATRGALNTEAFF. DNA for the CDR3: TGTGCCACCAGAGGGGCACTGAACACTGAAGCTTTCTTT.

This sequence joins TRBV6-1 and TRBJ2-7; 8 positions agree with TRBD2. The germline gives CDR1 MNHNS, CDR2 SASEGT. The CDR3 covers 14 residues. After removal of 4 bases from V and 2 bases from J, the junction contained 4 bases not matched to a gene. The CDR3 nucleotides are TGTGCCAGCAGTGGCGTTAGCGGGGCCTACGAGCAGTACTTC. The encoded protein is CASSGVSGAYEQYF.

The CDR3 loop reads CASSPGTSNEQFF. The DNA of the CDR3 is TGTGCCAGCAGTCCCGGGACTAGTAATGAGCAGTTCTTC. V gene TRBV6-6 combines with J gene TRBJ2-1; 8 bases are a match to TRBD2. Trimming at V came to 5 bases and at J to 7 bases, leaving 4 bases not matched to a gene. Germline CDR1 and CDR2: MNHNY and SVGAGI (reference sequence). The CDR3 runs 13 residues.

The chain recombines TRBV18 with TRBJ2-7; TRBD2 matches 8 bases. The CDR3 runs 14 residues. The germline gives CDR1 KGHSH, CDR2 LQKENI. After removal of 6 bases from V and 0 bases from J, the junction contained 4 bases not matched to a gene. For the CDR3, the DNA is TGTGCCAGCTCCCCGACTAGCGACTCCTACGAGCAGTACTTC. Its translation: CASSPTSDSYEQYF.

The J gene is TRBJ2-7, the V gene TRBV6-5; 14 bases fit TRBD2. CDR1 is MNHEY, CDR2 SVGAGI, per germline. V was pared by 5 bases and J by 3 bases, with 3 bases of the junction left unmatched. This CDR3 is 15 amino acids long. In DNA, the CDR3 is TGTGCCAGCAGTCCTGGGACTAGCGGGAGCTACGAGCAGTACTTC. Protein: CASSPGTSGSYEQYF.

The V and J genes are TRBV7-2 and TRBJ2-2, with D maybe TRBD2 (5 bases). Germline lookup yields CDR1 SGHTA and CDR2 FQGNSA. The CDR3 extends over 13 amino acids. V lost 6 bases to trimming and J lost 0 bases, with 5 bases between them. CDR3: CASRLANTGELFF. The CDR3 coding sequence is TGTGCCAGCAGACTAGCGAACACCGGGGAGCTGTTTTTT.

This chain joins TRBV18 and TRBJ2-3; D perhaps matches TRBD2 (6 bases). The CDR3 contains 14 residues. Trimming pared 2 bases from V and 6 bases from J, leaving 12 bases between. CDR1 is KGHSH, CDR2 LQKENI, per germline. The CDR3 region is CASSPASSADTQYF. CDR3 sequence (DNA): TGTGCCAGCTCACCAGCGTCTAGCGCCGATACGCAGTATTTT.

The chain uses TRBV20-1 and TRBJ2-5; maybe TRBD2 (5 bases). TRBJ2-7 matches the DNA end more closely, so the J call is doubtful. Germline lookup yields CDR1 DFQATT and CDR2 SNEGSKA (reference sequence). The CDR3 totals 11 residues. The CDR3 sequence is CSARDSYEQYF. The CDR3 DNA reads TGCAGTGCGAGGGATTCCTACGAGCAGTACTTC.

This clone was counted once. The gene calls are TRBV5-1 and TRBJ2-1; D call uncertain. Trimming cost V 0 bases and J 0 bases, with 7 bases left between them. In germline, CDR1 is SGHRS, CDR2 YFSETQ. This CDR3 is 15 amino acids long. The chain's CDR3 is CASSLGHSSYNEQFF. The CDR3 DNA is TGCGCCAGCAGCTTGGGACATAGCTCCTACAATGAGCAGTTCTTC.

The rearrangement links TRBV10-2 to TRBJ1-5; weak D call: TRBD1 (6 bases). The V gene's germline CDR1 is WSHSY and CDR2 SAAADI. The V end was cut by 0 bases, the J end by 1 base, with 10 bases between. This CDR3 is 16 amino acids long. This chain's CDR3 is CASSESGAGSNQPQHF. The CDR3 DNA reads TGCGCCAGCAGTGAGTCGGGGGCTGGAAGCAATCAGCCCCAGCATTTT.

The chain employs TRBV7-9 and TRBJ2-2; no clear D. The V gene's germline CDR1 is SEHNR and CDR2 FQNEAQ (reference sequence). V lost 3 bases and J lost 7, with 9 bases in between. The CDR3 is 13 amino acids. The CDR3 DNA follows: TGTGCCAGCAGCTTGACCTCTGGCGGGGAGCTGTTTTTT. Its protein is CASSLTSGGELFF.

V usage is TRBV5-4 and J usage is TRBJ2-1, with D possibly TRBD2 on 5 matching bases. Deletions cut 0 bases from V and 3 bases from J, with 10 bases between. The CDR3 spans 15 residues. Germline V CDR1 and CDR2: SGHNT, YYREEE (reference sequence). As DNA, the CDR3 is TGTGCCAGCAGCTTGGCCGGTCGGGACTACAATGAGCAGTTCTTC. This codes for CASSLAGRDYNEQFF.

Regarding this clone: One end of the junction is discordant with germline, which a read error may explain. This sample also contains other DNA sequences that code for the same CDR3. This chain links TRBV11-2 with TRBJ2-7; 10 nucleotides line up with TRBD2. The CDR3 contains 14 residues. The germline CDR1 and CDR2 sequences are SGHAT and FQNNGV. The CDR3 region is CASSRTSGAYEQYF. The CDR3 DNA is TGTGCCAGCAGCCGGACTAGCGGAGCCTACGAGCAGTATTTC. The whole variable domain, filled in from reference TRBV11-2 and TRBJ2-7, reads EAGVAQSPRYKIIEKRQSVAFWCNPISGHATLYWYQQILGQGPKLLIQFQNNGVVDDSQLPKDRFSAERLKGVDSTLKIQPAKLEDSAVYLCASSRTSGAYEQYFGPGTRLTVT.

The rearrangement uses TRBV10-3 and TRBJ2-7; 7 nucleotides align to TRBD2. CDR1 and CDR2 (germline): ENHRY, SYGVKD. Germline trimming cut 2 bases from V and 0 bases from J; bases unmatched to any gene: 1. This CDR3 has 14 residues. This chain's CDR3 is CAISERGVSYEQYF. The CDR3 nucleotides are TGTGCCATCAGTGAGCGGGGGGTCTCCTACGAGCAGTACTTC.

The chain employs TRBV19 and TRBJ2-7, with D possibly being TRBD1 (6 bases). Germline lookup yields CDR1 LNHDA and CDR2 SQIVND (reference sequence). V was clipped by 4 bases and J by 0 bases, with 13 bases between them. The CDR3 extends over 15 amino acids. The CDR3 spells CASSRREQGSYEQYF. In nucleotides, the CDR3 is TGTGCCAGTAGTAGAAGGGAACAGGGCTCCTACGAGCAGTACTTC. Looking up the rest from reference TRBV19 and TRBJ2-7 gives the full variable domain: DGGITQSPKYLFRKEGQNVTLSCEQNLNHDAMYWYRQDPGQGLRLIYYSQIVNDFQKGDIAEGYSVSREKKESFPLTVTSAQKNPTAFYLCASSRREQGSYEQYFGPGTRLTVT.

The chain carries TRBV10-3 and TRBJ1-2; D is perhaps TRBD1 (5 bases). Germline V gives CDR1 ENHRY, CDR2 SYGVKD. V was pared by 2 bases and J by 2 bases, with 15 bases between. There are 16 residues in the CDR3. This chain's CDR3 is CAISEPILRQNYGYTF. CDR3 nucleotides: TGTGCCATCAGTGAGCCCATCCTGAGACAGAACTATGGCTACACCTTC.

The chain combines TRBV30 with TRBJ2-2; D unclear. Germline-derived CDR1 and CDR2 are GTSNPN and SVGIG (reference sequence). The CDR3 is 14 amino acids. The germline V and J ends were trimmed by 5 bases and 3 bases, with 13 bases remaining between them. For the CDR3, the DNA is TGTGCCTGGTCACGCCGTGTTGACACCGGGGAGCTGTTTTTT. It translates to CAWSRRVDTGELFF.

The chain has TRBV14 and TRBJ2-7; 10 bases are shared with TRBD2. Germline CDR1 reads SGHDN; CDR2 reads FVKESK. V lost 4 bases, J lost 7 bases, and 7 bases stayed unmatched. This CDR3 is 14 amino acids long. CDR3 region: CASSLLAGAREQYF. CDR3 DNA: TGTGCCAGCAGCCTCCTAGCGGGAGCCCGGGAGCAGTACTTC.

V and J are TRBV5-6 and TRBJ1-1, with D uncertain. The V gene lost 0 bases and the J gene lost 0 bases, with 9 bases spanning the gap. CDR1 SGHDT and CDR2 YYEEEE come from the germline V gene. This CDR3 spans 15 amino acids. The CDR3 region has the DNA TGTGCCAGCAGCTTGGGAGCCGTGATGAACACTGAAGCTTTCTTT. It is translated as CASSLGAVMNTEAFF.

This clone was observed once. The chain recombines TRBV11-2 with TRBJ1-5; D unresolved. V was pared by 2 bases and J by 6 bases, with 8 bases between. Germline CDR1 is SGHAT and CDR2 is FQNNGV. The CDR3 totals 13 residues. Here the CDR3 reads CASSLTGSQPQHF. CDR3 coding DNA: TGTGCCAGCAGCTTAACTGGGTCTCAGCCCCAGCATTTT.

The rearrangement joins TRBV7-9 to TRBJ1-4; 7 nucleotides align to TRBD1. V dropped 4 bases and J dropped 3; count of bases not matched to a gene: 2. Germline V gene sequence: CDR1 SEHNR, CDR2 FQNEAQ (reference sequence). The CDR3 covers 14 residues. This CDR3 is CASSSGQPNEKLFF. The CDR3 DNA sequence: TGTGCCAGCAGCTCGGGACAGCCTAATGAAAAACTGTTTTTT.

The chain uses TRBV11-3 and TRBJ2-7, with 7 bases fitting TRBD2. The trim removed 6 bases at V and 0 bases at J, leaving 11 bases unmatched. CDR1 and CDR2 (germline): SGHNT, YENEEA. This CDR3 is 16 amino acids long. CDR3: CASRSGVGGPSYEQYF. CDR3 nucleotides: TGTGCCAGCAGATCCGGGGTGGGAGGGCCCTCCTACGAGCAGTACTTC.

This sequence joins TRBV30 and TRBJ1-2; D not certain. The CDR3 extends over 13 amino acids. V was cut by 3 bases and J by 4 bases, with 12 bases left in between. Germline lookup yields CDR1 GTSNPN and CDR2 SVGIG (reference sequence). The CDR3 DNA follows: TGTGCCTGGAGAACGGAGGATGTCTATGGCTACACCTTC. Translated, it gives CAWRTEDVYGYTF.

The chain recombines TRBV2 with TRBJ2-3, with unresolved D. This CDR3 is built from 14 residues. Trimming removed 7 bases from V and 0 bases from J, with 11 bases in between. Germline V gene sequence: CDR1 SNHLY, CDR2 FYNNEI. The CDR3 reads CASMWGSSTDTQYF. CDR3 DNA sequence: TGTGCCAGCATGTGGGGTTCTAGCACAGATACGCAGTATTTT.